Below, one TCR beta chain is given with its context. No antigen is known for it. The CDR3 loop spans 15 amino acids. The germline V and J ends were trimmed by 7 bases and 2 bases, with 15 bases remaining between them. CDR1 and CDR2 from the germline V gene are MNHEY and SVGEGT. This record belongs to a study of identical twins. TCRdb re-called the 5' RACE reads with MiXCR, one entry per CDR3 protein. The sample lists more than 1.5 million distinct CDR3 sequences, less than 40% seen once, with less than 0.35% in the top ten. Study-level points and caveats: Abundant beta clonotypes from cord blood bore fewer insertions; memory repertoires lacked this pattern.

The clonotype originates from a newborn girl in good health. The chain joins TRBV6-2 or TRBV6-3 to TRBJ2-1; D gene unclear. Sequenced sample: cord blood. CDR3 coding DNA: TGTGCCAGCACCTGGTCGGAGTCGGCCTACAATGAGCAGTTCTTC. It is translated as CASTWSESAYNEQFF.